This note documents a single T cell receptor beta chain sequence. This specimen belongs to a study of blood T cell repertoires in COVID-19. Study context: The study drew acute and convalescent COVID-19 samples from the United States, Italy and Spain. From T cells, B-cell-depleted T cells, or PBMCs came the material, which was cDNA or gDNA.

Original processing methods: Nucleated cell number was recorded as an estimate derived from reference gene primer amplification. The data were produced by immunoSEQ multiplex PCR, yet TCRdb's version contains in-frame clones alone and is incomplete. The V and J calls and the clone size are those of that table, but D and trimming were determined from the DNA. Seen here are about 33,000 clones, more than 85% observed once, and the top ten hold approximately 12%. The V gene lost 3 bases and the J gene lost 6 bases, with 15 bases spanning the gap. The CDR3 length is 14 residues. Germline CDR1 KGHSH, CDR2 LQKENI.

This sequence originates from a human donor in a cohort sampled during active COVID-19. The source material was peripheral blood. The rearrangement links TRBV18 to TRBJ2-7, with a weak D call TRBD2 (5 bases). The CDR3 bases are TGTGCCAGCTCACCTCAGAGGGAGATCGGCGAGCAGTACTTC. Residues: CASSPQREIGEQYF.